The rows below give T cell receptor beta chains drawn from one sample of a study of blood T cell repertoires in COVID-19. Only in-frame clones appear in the TCRdb table, and some are missing; sequencing was by immunoSEQ multiplex PCR. This table holds about 69,000 clones, about four fifths found once. Sequencing input: peripheral blood. The receptors were sampled from a man aged 50 to 60 with COVID-19, enrolled during active disease. Each CDR3 is given with its conserved first and last residue. A D gene is named only where the DNA matches it firmly. Expanded clones get a size class; other rows say once, few or many, or leave the size out.

V gene	J gene	clone size	D gene	CDR3 DNA	CDR3 protein
TRBV9	TRBJ1-4	NA	TRBD1	TGTGCCAGCAGCTCGACAGGGGCGCCTAATGAAAAACTGTTTTTT	CASSSTGAPNEKLFF
TRBV28	TRBJ2-7	NA	TRBD1	TGTGCCAGCAGTGGGACAGGGGGCGAGCAGTACTTC	CASSGTGGEQYF
TRBV6-5	TRBJ2-5	NA	NA	TGTGCCAGCAGAGGGGGGGGCCAAGAGACCCAGTACTTC	CASRGGGQETQYF
TRBV7-3	TRBJ2-1	once	TRBD2	TGTGCCAGCGCCGGGATAGCGGGGGCCTCCTACAATGAGCAGTTCTTC	CASAGIAGASYNEQFF
TRBV10-2	TRBJ2-5	NA	NA	TGCGCCAGCAGTGAGACTAGACAAGAGACCCAGTACTTC	CASSETRQETQYF
TRBV5-6	TRBJ2-7	NA	TRBD1	TGTGCCAGCAGCACTGGGACAGAACCCTACGAGCAGTACTTC	CASSTGTEPYEQYF
TRBV7-9	TRBJ2-7	NA	NA	TGTGCCAGCAGCCTATTCCAGGGATCGGGTCAGGACGAGCAGTACTTC	CASSLFQGSGQDEQYF
TRBV6-5	TRBJ2-5	NA	TRBD2	TGTGCCAGCAGAGCCGGGACTAGCCACGGGACCCAGTACTTC	CASRAGTSHGTQYF
TRBV7-8	TRBJ1-1	once	NA	TGTGCCAGCAGCTTGAGAGAAAAGAACACTGAAGCTTTCTTT	CASSLREKNTEAFF
TRBV18	TRBJ1-3	NA	TRBD1	TGTGCCAGCTCACCACCGACAGGGGGCTATGGAAACACCATATATTTT	CASSPPTGGYGNTIYF
TRBV3-1/TRBV3-2	TRBJ1-2	NA	NA	TGTGCCAGCAGCCAAGCGGGGGTTGGCTACACCTTC	CASSQAGVGYTF
TRBV7-6	TRBJ2-3	NA	NA	TGTGCCAGCAGCTTAGCGGGGGGGCCGTGGGATACGCAGTATTTT	CASSLAGGPWDTQYF
TRBV6-5	TRBJ2-7	NA	NA	TGTGCCAGCTATAAAGCGGAGGTCTCCTACGAGCAGTACTTC	CASYKAEVSYEQYF
TRBV5-7	TRBJ2-7	NA	TRBD1	TGTGCCAGCAGCTACGGGACAGCTCCCTACGAGCAGTACTTC	CASSYGTAPYEQYF
TRBV11-2	TRBJ2-3	NA	NA	TGTGCCAGCAGCTTCAGGGTCGGGACATTTTCTACAGATACGCAGTATTTT	CASSFRVGTFSTDTQYF
TRBV2	TRBJ1-3	NA	TRBD1	TGTGCCAGCACCGCAGACAGGGGGAACACCATATATTTT	CASTADRGNTIYF
TRBV7-9	TRBJ2-2	NA	NA	TGTGCCAGCAGCTTAATTGGAGGGGCGAACACCGGGGAGCTGTTTTTT	CASSLIGGANTGELFF
TRBV6-5	TRBJ1-2	NA	TRBD1	TGTGCCAGCAGTTACGCCGGGACAGCAAACTATGGCTACACCTTC	CASSYAGTANYGYTF
TRBV7-3	TRBJ1-1	NA	NA	TGTGCCAGCAGCACGGGACACTACTTGAACACTGAAGCTTTCTTT	CASSTGHYLNTEAFF
TRBV6-2/TRBV6-3	TRBJ2-7	NA	TRBD1	TGTGCCAGCAGCTCGGGACAGGGGTTATCCTACGAGCAGTACTTC	CASSSGQGLSYEQYF
TRBV6-1	TRBJ1-4	NA	NA	TGTGCCAGCAGTGATTACGGACAGTCTAATGAAAAACTGTTTTTT	CASSDYGQSNEKLFF
TRBV7-3	TRBJ2-7	NA	TRBD1	TGTGCCAGCAGCTTAGATAGGGACAGGGGCTACGAGCAGTACTTC	CASSLDRDRGYEQYF
TRBV5-1	TRBJ1-1	few	NA	TGCGCCAGCAGCTTCCAGGGGAGAGACACTGAAGCTTTCTTT	CASSFQGRDTEAFF
TRBV5-1	TRBJ1-6	NA	TRBD1	TGCGCCAGCAGCCCAGGGGGCGGCAACACAAATAATTCACCCCTCCACTTT	CASSPGGGNTNNSPLHF
TRBV2	TRBJ2-7	NA	NA	TGTGCCAGCAGTGACGAGTCCTACGAGCAGTACTTC	CASSDESYEQYF
TRBV11-1	TRBJ2-7	NA	TRBD1	TGTGCCAGCAGCTTCCAGGCAGGGGGCCGGGTAAGCGAGCAGTACTTC	CASSFQAGGRVSEQYF
TRBV5-6	TRBJ1-2	NA	TRBD1	TGTGCCAGCAGTCCCACAGGGGGCCGCTATGGCTACACCTTC	CASSPTGGRYGYTF
TRBV10-3	TRBJ1-2	NA	NA	TGTGCCATCAGTGTACCGGGGTATGGCTACACCTTC	CAISVPGYGYTF
TRBV6-5	TRBJ1-3	NA	NA	TGTGCCAGCAGTTTACAAGACTCTGGAAACACCATATATTTT	CASSLQDSGNTIYF
TRBV9	TRBJ2-1	once	TRBD2	TGTGCCAGCAGCGCTCGGGAGGGAAGTTGGGAGCAGTTCTTC	CASSAREGSWEQFF
TRBV2	TRBJ2-3	NA	TRBD2	TGTGCCAGCGGCCGGGGCCGGGGGGGCTCCACAGATACGCAGTATTTT	CASGRGRGGSTDTQYF
TRBV11-2	TRBJ2-5	once	TRBD2	TGTGCCAGCAGCTTAAGGGACTACCCGAGCCAAGAGACCCAGTACTTC	CASSLRDYPSQETQYF
TRBV11-1	TRBJ2-5	NA	NA	TGTGCCAGCAGCGCAAGGGGGTCTCAAGAGACCCAGTACTTC	CASSARGSQETQYF